This T cell receptor beta chain is drawn from a study of OX40 agonist ivuxolimab in advanced cancers. The V and J ends lost 0 bases and 1 base respectively, with 8 bases between them. This CDR3 spans 16 amino acids. The V gene's germline CDR1 is SGHRS and CDR2 YFSETQ. Profiling relied on immunoSEQ multiplex PCR, and the TCRdb table lists in-frame clones only, not all of them. The sample carries 50,000 to 75,000 clones, roughly 77% recorded once. This receptor was obtained from an adult with an advanced solid tumor such as melanoma, head and neck, liver or kidney cancer. The rearrangement links TRBV5-1 to TRBJ2-6, with a tentative D call TRBD2 (5 bases). The sequencing here drew on CD4+ or CD8+ T cells sorted from blood, taken in a trial of the OX40 agonist ivuxolimab. The CDR3 protein is CASSLDTGSGANVLTF. CDR3 DNA sequence: TGCGCCAGCAGCTTGGATACGGGGTCTGGGGCCAACGTCCTGACTTTC.